This T cell receptor beta chain was sequenced for a study of blood T cells in healthy people across ages. Study outcomes and limitations: Greater diversity and more naive CD4+ cells were seen in long-lived donors than in aged donors.

V lost 5 bases and J 2 bases, leaving 7 bases between the germline ends. The germline V gene encodes CDR1 SGHTA and CDR2 FQGNSA. This CDR3 region has 12 residues. This clonotype came up a few times. Its antigen remains unknown. Combining a sample-barcoded 5' primer with a J-beta primer mix, a second PCR ran for roughly 7 to 12 cycles. TCRdb recomputed calls from the 5' RACE reads with MiXCR, one row per CDR3 protein. The sample holds over a million distinct CDR3 sequences, 42% seen once. Sequencing was done on a sample of blood. The rearrangement uses TRBV7-2 and TRBJ2-7; D unclear. The source of this sequence is a woman under 30 in good health. The CDR3, as DNA: TGTGCCAGCAGCCGCAGTACCTACGAGCAGTACTTC. It is translated as CASSRSTYEQYF.